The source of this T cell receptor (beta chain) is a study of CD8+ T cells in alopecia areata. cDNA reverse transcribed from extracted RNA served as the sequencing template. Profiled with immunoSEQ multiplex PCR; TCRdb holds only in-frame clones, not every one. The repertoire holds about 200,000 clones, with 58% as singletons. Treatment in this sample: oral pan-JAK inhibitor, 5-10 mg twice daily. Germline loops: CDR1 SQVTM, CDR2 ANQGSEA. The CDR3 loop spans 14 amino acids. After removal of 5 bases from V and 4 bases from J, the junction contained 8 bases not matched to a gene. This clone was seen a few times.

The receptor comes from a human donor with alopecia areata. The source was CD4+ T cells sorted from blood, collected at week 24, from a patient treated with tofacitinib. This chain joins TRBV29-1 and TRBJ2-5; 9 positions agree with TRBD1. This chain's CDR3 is CSVQAGTGRETQYF. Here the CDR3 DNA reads TGCAGCGTTCAAGCCGGGACAGGGCGAGAGACCCAGTACTTC.